This TCR beta chain is from a study of OX40 agonist ivuxolimab in advanced cancers. The wider study: Administration of intravenous ivuxolimab to patients occurred every 2 weeks at 0.01 to 10 mg/kg.

As regards this clone: Its specificity is unknown.

CDR3 length equals 20 residues. V dropped 4 bases and J dropped 5; count of bases not matched to a gene: 15. The germline V gene has CDR1 SGHRS and CDR2 YFSETQ. TCRdb's copy holds only in-frame clones and misses some; the assay was immunoSEQ multiplex PCR. The table shows 50,000 to 80,000 clones, with almost 85% occurring only once. General study results and limits: The study observed clonal expansion of CD4+ and CD8+ blood T cells by week 6 at 0.1 to 3.0 mg/kg. On average, a greater number of expanded clones characterised CD8+ T cells relative to CD4+.

The TCR originated in an adult with an advanced solid tumor such as melanoma, head and neck, liver or kidney cancer. The chain links TRBV5-1 to TRBJ2-1; 16 bases line up with TRBD2. The sequencing used CD4+ or CD8+ T cells sorted from blood, collected in a trial of the OX40 agonist ivuxolimab. The CDR3 DNA follows: TGCGCCAGCAGCCTTCCAGGGACTAGCGGGAGGGCCTCCTACGACAATGAGCAGTTCTTC. Translation gives CASSLPGTSGRASYDNEQFF.